These 7 T cell receptor beta chains were all obtained from the same sample, sequenced in a study of blood T cell repertoires in COVID-19. TCRdb's copy holds only in-frame clones and misses some; the assay was immunoSEQ multiplex PCR. The sample contains 290,000 or so clones, 90% of which appear only once. What was sequenced was PBMCs or T cells enriched from blood (not recorded which). All receptors come from a woman in her 30s who had recovered from COVID-19.

The chain joins TRBV24-1 to TRBJ2-1; 12 bases line up with TRBD1. The CDR3 has 19 residues. J gave up 3 bases and V 2 bases, and 10 bases lay outside the gene matches. Germline V gives CDR1 KGHDR, CDR2 SFDVKD. The CDR3 is CATSDSPGQGARNYNEQFF. The CDR3 nucleotides are TGTGCCACCAGTGATTCACCGGGACAGGGGGCGCGAAACTACAATGAGCAGTTCTTC.

This clone was observed a handful of times. The chain is built from TRBV6-5 and TRBJ1-5; TRBD1 might be the D (5 bases). In germline, CDR1 is MNHEY, CDR2 SVGAGI. Deletions cut 8 bases from V and 3 bases from J, with 11 bases between. This CDR3 region has 13 residues. CDR3 DNA sequence: TGTGCCAGCCAGGGACTGTACAATCAGCCCCAGCATTTT. Translation gives CASQGLYNQPQHF.

The V and J genes are TRBV20-1 and TRBJ2-3; possibly TRBD2 for D (6 bases). The V gene lost 3 bases and the J gene lost 2 bases, with 12 bases spanning the gap. This CDR3 has 14 residues. CDR1 is DFQATT, CDR2 SNEGSKA, per germline (reference sequence). The DNA for the CDR3 is TGCAGTGCTAGTTTCGGGGGTACCACAGATACGCAGTATTTT. It is translated as CSASFGGTTDTQYF.

This sequence joins TRBV4-2 and TRBJ2-1; D may be TRBD1 (6 bases). The CDR3 is 11 amino acids. The germline CDR1 and CDR2 sequences are LGHNA and YNFKEQ. Between the trimmed V and J ends, which lost 4 bases and 13 bases, there was a span of 11 bases. This CDR3 is CASSLNRDQFF. CDR3 sequence (DNA): TGTGCCAGCAGCCTCAACAGGGACCAGTTCTTC.

The chain combines TRBV4-2 with TRBJ1-1; the D gene is possibly TRBD1 (5 bases). The CDR3 is 16 residues long. Germline CDR1 and CDR2: LGHNA and YNFKEQ. V was pared by 0 bases and J by 6 bases, with 17 bases between. CDR3 in DNA: TGTGCCAGCAGCCAAGAGGGATTGGTAGGGGAACCTGAAGCTTTCTTT. This sequence encodes CASSQEGLVGEPEAFF.

The rearrangement joins TRBV30 to TRBJ2-7; 10 nucleotides match TRBD2. The CDR3 runs 12 residues. V lost 5 bases, J lost 3 bases, and 1 base stayed unmatched. In germline, CDR1 is GTSNPN, CDR2 SVGIG (reference sequence). In DNA form, the CDR3 reads TGTGCCTGGGGACTAGCGGTCTACGAGCAGTACTTC. Translated: CAWGLAVYEQYF.

The rearrangement uses TRBV9 and TRBJ2-3; 7 bases line up with TRBD2. J gave up 0 bases and V 0 bases, and 16 bases lay outside the gene matches. The length of the CDR3 is 20 residues. Germline CDR1 is SGDLS and CDR2 is YYNGEE. DNA of the CDR3: TGTGCCAGCAGCGTAGGGTTAGCGGGTAGGTTGATGCAAAGCACAGATACGCAGTATTTT. It translates to CASSVGLAGRLMQSTDTQYF.